This T cell receptor (beta chain) comes out of a study of blood T cell repertoires in COVID-19. About the research overall: COVID-19 samples collected from the United States, Italy and Spain covered acute and convalescent phases. Sources were T cells, B-cell-depleted T cells, or PBMCs; the material itself was cDNA or gDNA.

Original methodology: For nucleated cells, counts were estimated from reference gene primer amplification. Assay: immunoSEQ multiplex PCR; the TCRdb copy retains only in-frame clones and omits some. The D gene and trimming were derived from the DNA, and the V and J assignments and clone size from that table. The sample records 150,000 or so clones, around 89% being singletons. Per germline, CDR1 SGHRS and CDR2 YFSETQ. The V end lost 3 bases, the J end lost 3 bases, and 16 bases lay between the germline ends. The CDR3 is 16 amino acids. The V call is TRBV5-1, the J call TRBJ2-1; possible D gene TRBD1, 5 bases. Sequences were obtained from peripheral blood. This TCR was recovered from a man aged 55 to 70 with active or convalescent COVID-19. This CDR3 is CASSWQDTLFYNEQFF. The CDR3 DNA reads as TGCGCCAGCAGCTGGCAGGACACGCTTTTCTACAATGAGCAGTTCTTC.